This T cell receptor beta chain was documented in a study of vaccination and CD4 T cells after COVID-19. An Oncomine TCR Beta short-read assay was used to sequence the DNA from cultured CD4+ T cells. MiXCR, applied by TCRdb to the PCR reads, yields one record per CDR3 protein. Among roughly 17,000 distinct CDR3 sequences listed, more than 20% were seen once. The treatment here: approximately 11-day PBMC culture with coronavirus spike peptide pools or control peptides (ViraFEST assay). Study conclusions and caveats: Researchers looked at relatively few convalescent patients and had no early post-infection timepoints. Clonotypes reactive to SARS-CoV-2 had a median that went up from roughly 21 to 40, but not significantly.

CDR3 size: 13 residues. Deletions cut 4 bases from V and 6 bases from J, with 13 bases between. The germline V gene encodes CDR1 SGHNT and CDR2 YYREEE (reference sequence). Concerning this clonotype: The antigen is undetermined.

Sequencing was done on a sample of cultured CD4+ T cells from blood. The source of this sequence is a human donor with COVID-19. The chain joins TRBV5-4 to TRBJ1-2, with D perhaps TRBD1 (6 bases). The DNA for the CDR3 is TGTGCCAGCAGCACTAGGACAGAAAATGGCTACACCTTC. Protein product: CASSTRTENGYTF.